This note documents a single T cell receptor beta chain sequence. The data were obtained in a study of blood T cell repertoires in COVID-19. Study-wide context: Collection of acute and convalescent COVID-19 samples took place in the United States, Italy and Spain.

The V gene lost 5 bases and the J gene lost 5 bases, with 17 bases spanning the gap. In germline, CDR1 is SGDLS, CDR2 YYNGEE. The CDR3 is 14 residues long. Authors' processing steps: Estimation of nucleated cell counts was performed using reference gene primer amplification. Here immunoSEQ multiplex PCR was the method, and the copy in TCRdb shows in-frame clones only, minus some. The DNA gave D and trimming, while V, J and clone size come from that table. Here the sample spans about 130,000 clones, more than 75% being singletons. V and J are TRBV9 and TRBJ2-7; D gene uncertain. This receptor was taken from a man between 60 and 75 years old who had recovered from COVID-19. The material sequenced was peripheral blood. The chain's CDR3 is CASRASRGLHEQYF. CDR3 DNA: TGTGCCAGCAGAGCCTCGCGTGGGCTTCACGAGCAGTACTTC.